This TCR beta chain is from a study of regulatory T cells in long-lasting Graves disease. Remarks on this clonotype: Its antigen is unknown.

CDR1 DFQATT and CDR2 SNEGSKA come from the germline V gene (reference sequence). Trimming pared 6 bases from V and 6 bases from J, leaving 15 bases between. This CDR3 is built from 12 residues. Described time point: persistent/refractory GD, antithyroid drugs over 5 years with positive TRAb. From PBMCs, RNA was extracted and then used to make the TCR library. By American Thyroid Association guidelines, Graves' disease was diagnosed in the cohort. Both iRepertoire HTBI primers and Arm-PCR of CDR3 regions were used to build the TCR beta libraries. TCRdb processed the multiplex PCR reads anew with MiXCR; each CDR3 protein has one entry. The table includes approximately 350,000 distinct CDR3 sequences, around 23% detected once. Whole-study results and caveats: Persistent disease preferred TRBV28, TRBJ1-2 and TRBJ2-5. Persistent cases of Graves' showed reduced TCR diversity relative to newly diagnosed patients. The study found persistent patients shared more public clonotypes (roughly 3,000) than new patients (about 890).

This TCR derives from a woman aged 40 to 50 with Graves disease. The chain couples TRBV20-1 to TRBJ2-7; D might be TRBD1 (7 bases). Sequencing was performed on peripheral blood mononuclear cells (PBMCs), taken when the disease was refractory, from a patient treated with antithyroid drugs. This CDR3 is CSAAAGGGEQYF. The CDR3, as DNA: TGCAGTGCCGCAGCAGGGGGAGGCGAGCAGTACTTC.